This note documents a single TCR beta chain sequence. This sample was taken from a study of blood T cell repertoires in COVID-19. Overall study: Sites in the United States, Italy and Spain provided acute and convalescent COVID-19 samples.

Only in-frame clones appear in the TCRdb table, and some are missing; sequencing was by immunoSEQ multiplex PCR. The table includes tens of thousands of clones, 70% to 85% detected once. The TCR sequence derives from a man older than 75 with COVID-19, enrolled during active disease. Sequencing input: peripheral blood.

The CDR3 DNA follows: TGCGCCAGCAGCTTGGGGACTAGCGGGAGGTTTGAGCAGTTCTTC. Its protein is CASSLGTSGRFEQFF. The chain employs TRBV5-1 and TRBJ2-1; 14 bases are shared with TRBD2. J was trimmed by 9 bases and V by 0 bases; bases with no gene match: 2. The length of the CDR3 is 15 residues. Germline assignment: CDR1 SGHRS and CDR2 YFSETQ.